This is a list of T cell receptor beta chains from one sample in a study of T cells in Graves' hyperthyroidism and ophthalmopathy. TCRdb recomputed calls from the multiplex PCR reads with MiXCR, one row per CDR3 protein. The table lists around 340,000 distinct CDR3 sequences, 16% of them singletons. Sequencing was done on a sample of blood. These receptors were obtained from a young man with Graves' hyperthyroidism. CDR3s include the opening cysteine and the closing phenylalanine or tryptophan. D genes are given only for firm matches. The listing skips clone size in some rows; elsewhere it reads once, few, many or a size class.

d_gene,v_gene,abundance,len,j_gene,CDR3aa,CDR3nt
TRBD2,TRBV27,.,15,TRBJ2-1,CASRLAGGRHNEQFF,TGTGCCAGCAGGCTAGCGGGAGGTAGGCACAATGAGCAGTTCTTC
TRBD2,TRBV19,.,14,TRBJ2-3,CASTPAGGIDTQYF,TGTGCCAGTACCCCAGCGGGAGGGATAGATACGCAGTATTTT
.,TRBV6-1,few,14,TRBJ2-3,CASLRDTSTDTQYF,TGTGCCTCACTTCGGGACACCTCCACAGATACGCAGTATTTT
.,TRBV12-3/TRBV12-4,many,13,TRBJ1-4,CASSLGGGEKLFF,TGTGCCAGCAGTTTAGGGGGGGGTGAAAAACTGTTTTTT
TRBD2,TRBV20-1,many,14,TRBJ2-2,CSARRTSLTGELFF,TGCAGTGCTAGAAGGACTAGTTTGACCGGGGAGCTGTTTTTT
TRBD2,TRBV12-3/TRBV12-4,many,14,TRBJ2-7,CASRGTSGPYEQYF,TGTGCCAGCAGAGGGACTAGCGGGCCCTACGAGCAGTACTTC
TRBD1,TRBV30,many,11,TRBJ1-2,CAETQGKGYTF,TGTGCCGAGACACAGGGGAAGGGCTACACCTTC
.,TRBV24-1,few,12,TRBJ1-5,CATSASNQPQHF,TGTGCCACCAGTGCCAGCAATCAGCCCCAGCATTTT
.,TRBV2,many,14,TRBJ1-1,CASTPHGGNTEAFF,TGTGCAAGCACCCCTCACGGTGGGAACACTGAAGCTTTCTTT
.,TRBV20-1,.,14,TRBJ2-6,CSASAETGANVRTF,TGCAGTGCTAGTGCGGAGACTGGGGCCAACGTCCGGACTTTC
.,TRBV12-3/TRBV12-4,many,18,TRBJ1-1,CASSLEIWETGENTEAFF,TGTGCCAGCAGTTTAGAGATCTGGGAGACAGGCGAGAACACTGAAGCTTTCTTT
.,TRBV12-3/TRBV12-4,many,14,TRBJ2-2,CASSLKLNTGELFF,TGTGCCAGCAGTTTAAAACTTAACACCGGGGAGCTGTTTTTT
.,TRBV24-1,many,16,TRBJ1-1,CATSDEKAGGNTEAFF,TGTGCCACCAGTGACGAAAAGGCGGGGGGGAACACTGAAGCTTTCTTT
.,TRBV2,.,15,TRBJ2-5,CASSDEGRAGETQYF,TGTGCCAGCAGTGACGAGGGGCGTGCGGGAGAGACCCAGTACTTC
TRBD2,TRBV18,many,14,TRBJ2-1,CASSPTKDGTRQFF,TGTGCCAGCTCACCAACCAAAGACGGGACTAGGCAGTTCTTC
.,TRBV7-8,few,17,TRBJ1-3,CASSQRRMTPWGGTIYF,TGTGCCAGCAGCCAACGTAGAATGACCCCGTGGGGTGGCACCATATATTTT
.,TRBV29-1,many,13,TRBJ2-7,CSVGGGVNYEQYF,TGCAGCGTTGGAGGCGGGGTAAACTACGAGCAGTACTTC